These T cell receptor beta chains were read from a single sample in a study of T cell responses to AZD1222 COVID-19 vaccine. Measured with immunoSEQ multiplex PCR; TCRdb has only the in-frame clones, and not every one. The sample records 55,000 to 85,000 clones, around 83% being singletons. The sample consisted of peripheral blood, taken on day 0 of AZD1222 vaccination. These receptors were taken from an adult in good health. Each CDR3 is given with its conserved first and last residue. A D gene is named only where the DNA matches it firmly. Not all rows give a size; the values are once, few, many and, for expanded clones, a class.

>.|TRBV20-1|11|TRBJ1-4|.
CSATREEKLFF
TGCAGTGCTACGAGGGAAGAAAAACTGTTTTTT
>.|TRBV18|13|TRBJ2-4|.
CASSSGDIGIQYF
TGTGCCAGCTCATCAGGGGATATTGGCATTCAGTACTTC
>once|TRBV5-8|13|TRBJ1-4|.
CASSLAIGEKLFF
TGTGCCAGCAGCTTGGCGATTGGGGAAAAACTGTTTTTT
>once|TRBV19|14|TRBJ1-5|.
CASSLQSSNQPQHF
TGTGCCAGTAGTCTCCAGAGCAGCAATCAGCCCCAGCATTTT
>.|TRBV6-5|14|TRBJ1-2|.
CASSYGGSNYGYTF
TGTGCCAGCAGTTACGGAGGGTCTAACTATGGCTACACCTTC
>few|TRBV28|15|TRBJ1-6|.
CASTLGNFYNSPLHF
TGTGCCAGCACCCTAGGGAACTTCTATAATTCACCCCTCCACTTT
>.|TRBV10-3|15|TRBJ1-3|.
CAISDGVGHGNTIYF
TGTGCCATCAGTGACGGAGTAGGCCATGGAAACACCATATATTTT
>.|TRBV12-5|14|TRBJ2-5|.
CASGLNGIQETQYF
TGTGCTAGTGGTTTGAACGGGATTCAAGAGACCCAGTACTTC
>medium-sized|TRBV2|12|TRBJ2-7|.
CASRETWLEQYF
TGTGCCAGCAGAGAGACATGGTTGGAGCAGTACTTC
>.|TRBV21-1|16|TRBJ1-4|.
CASSDVGGSTNEKLFF
TGTGCCAGCAGCGATGTCGGGGGAAGCACTAATGAAAAACTGTTTTTT
>.|TRBV6-5|12|TRBJ1-2|.
CASSSSTSDRGF
TGTGCCAGCAGCTCCAGTACAAGTGACCGGGGCTTC
>.|TRBV27|13|TRBJ1-5|.
CASSRQSNQPQHF
TGTGCCAGCAGTCGGCAGAGCAATCAGCCCCAGCATTTT
>.|TRBV5-6|13|TRBJ1-1|.
CASSRAFNTEAFF
TGTGCCAGCAGCCGGGCCTTTAACACTGAAGCTTTCTTT
>few|TRBV14|16|TRBJ1-2|.
CASSQEGRGARGGYTF
TGTGCCAGCAGCCAAGAAGGTCGGGGGGCGAGAGGTGGCTACACCTTC
>.|TRBV2|14|TRBJ2-2|.
CASVGLTNTGELFF
TGTGCCAGCGTAGGGCTGACGAACACCGGGGAGCTGTTTTTT
>.|TRBV30|15|TRBJ1-1|TRBD1
CAWNPWDRANTEAFF
TGTGCCTGGAACCCCTGGGACAGAGCTAACACTGAAGCTTTCTTT
>.|TRBV28|12|TRBJ1-1|.
CASRGSDSEAFF
TGTGCCAGCAGGGGGTCGGACAGTGAAGCTTTCTTT
>.|TRBV7-2|13|TRBJ2-7|.
CASSLSQGYEQYF
TGTGCCAGCAGCTTAAGCCAGGGCTACGAGCAGTACTTC
>.|TRBV5-1|13|TRBJ1-2|.
CASSLAGLNGYTF
TGCGCCAGCAGCTTGGCGGGGCTCAATGGCTACACCTTC
>.|TRBV18|14|TRBJ1-6|TRBD1
CASSAGQGNSPLHF
TGTGCCAGCTCAGCTGGACAGGGGAATTCACCCCTCCACTTT
>.|TRBV20-1|11|TRBJ2-7|.
CSAFFSYEQYF
TGCAGTGCCTTTTTTTCCTACGAGCAGTACTTC
>once|TRBV3-1/TRBV3-2|13|TRBJ1-2|.
CASSQRGTYGYTF
TGTGCCAGCAGCCAACGGGGAACCTATGGCTACACCTTC
>.|TRBV15|15|TRBJ2-7|.
CATSRGRGRSNEQYF
TGTGCCACCAGCAGAGGTCGGGGGCGCTCCAACGAGCAGTACTTC